The present T cell receptor (beta chain) was sequenced within a study of identical twins. Study-wide results and limits: Out-of-frame TCR alpha sharing in monozygotic twins exceeded recombination model predictions. The authors drew conclusions from cross-sectional statistical analysis rather than following the same donors.

MiXCR was run by TCRdb on the 5' RACE reads, yielding one entry per CDR3 protein. The sample includes about 720,000 distinct CDR3 sequences, 18% of them seen just once. This clonotype was counted only a few times. Its antigen is unidentified. V lost 7 bases and J lost 6; bases outside the gene matches: 8. The CDR3 has 12 amino acids. Per germline, CDR1 DFQATT and CDR2 SNEGSKA (reference sequence). These data were also filed under a second study, of T cells expressing NK-cell markers. That paper states: The eight sequenced donors comprised seven who were HCMV-seropositive and one who was seronegative. Of the CD8+ T cell pool in over 5 donors, roughly 1.0-8% was accounted for by dominant NKG2C+ clonotypes.

Sequencing input: PBMCs. The J gene is TRBJ2-7, the V gene TRBV20-1; 8 bases are shared with TRBD2. This clonotype originated in a woman aged 18-29 years in good health. CDR3 sequence (DNA): TGCAGTGTTCGGGAGGGCCAAGGCGAGCAGTACTTC. Its protein is CSVREGQGEQYF.